This record looks at one T cell receptor beta chain sequence and its context. This entry comes from a study of cytomegalovirus exposure and HLA in healthy donors. The CDR3 is made up of 16 amino acids. V was pared by 5 bases and J by 3 bases, with 10 bases of the junction left unmatched. Per the germline V gene, CDR1 is SGHRS and CDR2 is YFSETQ. The PCR employed 60 Vbeta primers together with 13 Jbeta primers. Sequenced by immunoSEQ multiplex PCR; TCRdb stores in-frame clones only, minus some. The profile covers approximately 110,000 clones, with around 77% appearing a single time and approximately 5% taken by the ten largest.

Sequencing used PBMCs. The clonotype comes from a woman in her twenties or thirties in good health and CMV-seropositive. The V and J genes are TRBV5-1 and TRBJ2-1, with TRBD2 identical over 8 bases. The CDR3 spells CASRPVSGTSYNEQFF. The CDR3 DNA reads TGCGCCAGCAGACCAGTATCCGGGACTAGCTACAATGAGCAGTTCTTC. Combining the CDR3 with reference TRBV5-1 and TRBJ2-1 gives the whole variable domain KAGVTQTPRYLIKTRGQQVTLSCSPISGHRSVSWYQQTPGQGLQFLFEYFSETQRNKGNFPGRFSGRQFSNSRSEMNVSTLELGDSALYLCASRPVSGTSYNEQFFGPGTRLTVL.